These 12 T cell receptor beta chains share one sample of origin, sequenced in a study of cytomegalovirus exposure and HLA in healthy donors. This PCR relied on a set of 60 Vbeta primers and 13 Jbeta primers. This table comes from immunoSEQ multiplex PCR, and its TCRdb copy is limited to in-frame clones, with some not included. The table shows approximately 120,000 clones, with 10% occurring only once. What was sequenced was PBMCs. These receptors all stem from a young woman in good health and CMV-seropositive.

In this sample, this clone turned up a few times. The DNA for the CDR3 is TGTGCCTCCCTATTCTCTGGAAACACCATATATTTT. Protein product: CASLFSGNTIYF. The rearrangement uses TRBV30 and TRBJ1-3; the D is unclear. V gave up 7 bases and J gave up 0 bases, with 7 bases separating them. CDR3 size: 12 residues. CDR1 is GTSNPN, CDR2 SVGIG, per germline (reference sequence). Looking up the rest from reference TRBV30 and TRBJ1-3 gives the full variable domain: SQTIHQWPATLVQPVGSPLSLECTVEGTSNPNLYWYRQAAGRGLQLLFYSVGIGQISSEVPQNLSASRPQDRQFILSSKKLLLSDSGFYLCASLFSGNTIYFGEGSWLTVV.

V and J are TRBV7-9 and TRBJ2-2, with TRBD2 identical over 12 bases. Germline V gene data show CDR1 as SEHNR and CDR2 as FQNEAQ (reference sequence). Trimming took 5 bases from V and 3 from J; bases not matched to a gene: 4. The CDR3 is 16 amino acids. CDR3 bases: TGTGCCAGCAGCCCCCGACTAGCGGGAGACACCGGGGAGCTGTTTTTT. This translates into CASSPRLAGDTGELFF.

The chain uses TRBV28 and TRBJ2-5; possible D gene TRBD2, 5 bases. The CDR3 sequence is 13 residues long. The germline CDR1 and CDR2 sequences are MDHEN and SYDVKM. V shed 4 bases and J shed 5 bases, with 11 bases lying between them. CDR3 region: CASSSTRLETQYF. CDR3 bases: TGTGCCAGCAGTTCTACTAGGTTGGAGACCCAGTACTTC.

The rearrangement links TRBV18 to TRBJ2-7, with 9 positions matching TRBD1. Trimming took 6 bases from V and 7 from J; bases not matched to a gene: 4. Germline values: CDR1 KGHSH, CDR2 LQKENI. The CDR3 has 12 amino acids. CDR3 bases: TGTGCCAGCTCGGACAGGGGTGGAGAGCAGTACTTC. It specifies CASSDRGGEQYF. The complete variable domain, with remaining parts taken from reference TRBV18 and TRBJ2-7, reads NAGVMQNPRHLVRRRGQEARLRCSPMKGHSHVYWYRQLPEEGLKFMVYLQKENIIDESGMPKERFSAEFPKEGPSILRIQQVVRGDSAAYFCASSDRGGEQYFGPGTRLTVT.

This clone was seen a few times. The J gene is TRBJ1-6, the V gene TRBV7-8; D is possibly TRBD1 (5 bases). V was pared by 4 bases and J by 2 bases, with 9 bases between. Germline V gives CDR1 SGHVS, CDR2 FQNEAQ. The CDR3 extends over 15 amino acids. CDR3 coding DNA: TGTGCCAGCAGCTCCACAGGAGCCTATAATTCACCCCTCCACTTT. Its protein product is CASSSTGAYNSPLHF.

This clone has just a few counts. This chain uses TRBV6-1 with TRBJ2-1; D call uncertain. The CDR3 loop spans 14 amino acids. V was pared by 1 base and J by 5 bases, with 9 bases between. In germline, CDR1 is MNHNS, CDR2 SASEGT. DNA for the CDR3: TGTGCCAGCAGTGAAGGTACTACAAACAATGAGCAGTTCTTC. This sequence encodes CASSEGTTNNEQFF.

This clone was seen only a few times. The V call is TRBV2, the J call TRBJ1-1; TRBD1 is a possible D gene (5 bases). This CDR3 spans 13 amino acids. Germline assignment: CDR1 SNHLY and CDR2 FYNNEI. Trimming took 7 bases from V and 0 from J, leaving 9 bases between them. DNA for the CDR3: TGTGCCAGCATAATACAGGTGAACACTGAAGCTTTCTTT. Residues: CASIIQVNTEAFF.

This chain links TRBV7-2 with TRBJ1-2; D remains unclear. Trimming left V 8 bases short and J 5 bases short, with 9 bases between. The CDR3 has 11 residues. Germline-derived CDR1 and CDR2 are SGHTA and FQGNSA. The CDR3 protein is CASSPGYGYTF. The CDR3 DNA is TGTGCCAGCTCCCCGGGGTATGGCTACACCTTC.

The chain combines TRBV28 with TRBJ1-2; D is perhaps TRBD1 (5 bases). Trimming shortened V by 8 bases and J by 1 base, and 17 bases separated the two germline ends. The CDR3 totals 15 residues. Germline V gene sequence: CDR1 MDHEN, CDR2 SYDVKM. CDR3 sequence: CASGRGMGGNYGYTF. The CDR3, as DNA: TGTGCCAGCGGGCGGGGGATGGGTGGTAACTATGGCTACACCTTC.

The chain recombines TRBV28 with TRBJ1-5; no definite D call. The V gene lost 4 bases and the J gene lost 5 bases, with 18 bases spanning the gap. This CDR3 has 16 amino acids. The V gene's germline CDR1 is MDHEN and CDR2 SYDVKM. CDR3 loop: CASSSTWWGEDQPQHF. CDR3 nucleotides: TGTGCCAGCAGTTCGACGTGGTGGGGAGAGGATCAGCCCCAGCATTTT.

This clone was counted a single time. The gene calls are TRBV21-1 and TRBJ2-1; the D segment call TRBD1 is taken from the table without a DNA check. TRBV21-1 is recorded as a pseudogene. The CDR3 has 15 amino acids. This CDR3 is CASSNRDRGLNEQFF. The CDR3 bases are TGTGCCAGCAGCAACCGGGACAGGGGGCTAAATGAGCAGTTCTTC.

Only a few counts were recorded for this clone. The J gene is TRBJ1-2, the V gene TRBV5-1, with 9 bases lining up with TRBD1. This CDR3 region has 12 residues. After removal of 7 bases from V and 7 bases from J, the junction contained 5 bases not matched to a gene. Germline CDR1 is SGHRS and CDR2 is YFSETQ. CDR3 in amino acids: CASEGQGSGYTF. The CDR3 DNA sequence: TGCGCCAGCGAGGGACAGGGATCTGGCTACACCTTC. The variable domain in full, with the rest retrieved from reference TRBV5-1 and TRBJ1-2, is KAGVTQTPRYLIKTRGQQVTLSCSPISGHRSVSWYQQTPGQGLQFLFEYFSETQRNKGNFPGRFSGRQFSNSRSEMNVSTLELGDSALYLCASEGQGSGYTFGSGTRLTVV.